The sequence of this T cell receptor (beta chain) was determined in a study of blood T cell repertoires in COVID-19. Study-wide context: Spain, Italy and the United States supplied samples that represented acute and convalescent COVID-19. T cells, B-cell-depleted T cells, or PBMCs provided the cDNA or gDNA that served as material.

Study processing details: Estimation of nucleated cell counts was performed using reference gene primer amplification. Measured with immunoSEQ multiplex PCR; TCRdb has only the in-frame clones, and not every one. V and J calls and clone size are given by that table; D and trimming were obtained from the DNA. This repertoire shows about 410,000 clones, over 75% found once; its top ten account for around 1.5%. Seattle patient enrollment occurred during active infection, with longitudinal follow-up thereafter. V was clipped by 5 bases and J by 4 bases, with 13 bases between them. The CDR3 is made up of 14 amino acids. Germline V gene lookup returns CDR1 SGHAT and CDR2 FQNNGV.

The TCR originated in a woman aged 40 to 50 with COVID-19, enrolled during active disease. The chain recombines TRBV11-2 with TRBJ2-3; D may be TRBD1 (6 bases). The sequencing input was peripheral blood. The CDR3, as DNA: TGTGCCAGCAGCGTCTCGACAGGACCAGATACGCAGTATTTT. This translates into CASSVSTGPDTQYF.